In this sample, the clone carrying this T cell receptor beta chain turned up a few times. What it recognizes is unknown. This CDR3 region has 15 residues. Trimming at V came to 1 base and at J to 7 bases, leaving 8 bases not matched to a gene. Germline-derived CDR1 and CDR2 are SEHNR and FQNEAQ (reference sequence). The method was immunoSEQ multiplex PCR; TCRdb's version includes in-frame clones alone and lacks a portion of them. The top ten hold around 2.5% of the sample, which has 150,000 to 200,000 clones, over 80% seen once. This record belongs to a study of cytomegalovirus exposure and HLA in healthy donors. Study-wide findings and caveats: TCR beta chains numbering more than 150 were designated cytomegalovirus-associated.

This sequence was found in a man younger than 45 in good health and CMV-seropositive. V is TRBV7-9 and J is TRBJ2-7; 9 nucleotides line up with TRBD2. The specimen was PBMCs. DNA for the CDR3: TGTGCCAGCAGCTTAGTGGGACTAGCCTTGCGGGAGCAGTACTTC. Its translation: CASSLVGLALREQYF.